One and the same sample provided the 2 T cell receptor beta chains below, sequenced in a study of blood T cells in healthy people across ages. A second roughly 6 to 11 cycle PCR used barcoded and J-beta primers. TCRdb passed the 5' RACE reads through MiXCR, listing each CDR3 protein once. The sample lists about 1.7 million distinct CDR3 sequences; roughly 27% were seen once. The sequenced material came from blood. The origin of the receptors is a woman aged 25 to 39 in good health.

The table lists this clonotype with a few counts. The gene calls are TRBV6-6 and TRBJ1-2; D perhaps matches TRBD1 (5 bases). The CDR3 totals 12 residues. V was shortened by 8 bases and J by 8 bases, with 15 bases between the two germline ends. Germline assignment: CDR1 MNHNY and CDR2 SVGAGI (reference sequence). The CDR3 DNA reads TGTGCCAGCTCTCGACAGTCCGAAGGCTACACCTTC. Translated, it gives CASSRQSEGYTF.

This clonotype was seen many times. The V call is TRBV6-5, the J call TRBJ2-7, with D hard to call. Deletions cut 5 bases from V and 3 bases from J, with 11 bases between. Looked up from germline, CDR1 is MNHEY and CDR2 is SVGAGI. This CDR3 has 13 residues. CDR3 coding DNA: TGTGCCAGCAGTCCCGGGCCTTTCTACGAGCAGTACTTC. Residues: CASSPGPFYEQYF.